The sample holds one count of the clone carrying this TCR beta chain. Generated by immunoSEQ multiplex PCR, the TCRdb table keeps only in-frame clones and is missing some. The data contain 65,000 to 95,000 clones, 75% to 90% of them singletons. This entry is derived from a study of PD-1 blockade in classical Hodgkin lymphoma. No patient escaped relapse after autologous stem cell transplantation, and brentuximab vedotin exposure varied. CDR1 WNHNN and CDR2 SYGVQD come from the germline V gene (reference sequence). J gave up 6 bases and V 6 bases, and 8 bases lay outside the gene matches. This CDR3 has 15 residues.

The chain couples TRBV10-1 to TRBJ2-2; 9 bases fit TRBD1. The input for sequencing was peripheral blood mononuclear cells (PBMCs), taken at baseline. The origin of this receptor is a human donor with classical Hodgkin lymphoma. DNA of the CDR3: TGCGCCAGCAGCGCCGGACAGGGGATGGCCGGGGAGCTGTTTTTT. It translates to CASSAGQGMAGELFF.